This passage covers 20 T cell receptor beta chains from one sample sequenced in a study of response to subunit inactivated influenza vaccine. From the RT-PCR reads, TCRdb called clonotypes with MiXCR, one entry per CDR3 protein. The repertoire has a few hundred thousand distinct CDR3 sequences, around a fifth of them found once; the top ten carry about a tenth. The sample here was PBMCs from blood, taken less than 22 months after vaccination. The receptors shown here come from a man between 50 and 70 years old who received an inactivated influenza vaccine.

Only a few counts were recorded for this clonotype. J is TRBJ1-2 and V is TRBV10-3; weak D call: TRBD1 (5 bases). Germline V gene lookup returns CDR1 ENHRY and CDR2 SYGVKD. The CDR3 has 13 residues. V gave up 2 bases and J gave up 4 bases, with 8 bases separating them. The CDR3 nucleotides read TGTGCCATCAGTGAGGGGGGGAGCTATGGCTACACCTTC. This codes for CAISEGGSYGYTF.

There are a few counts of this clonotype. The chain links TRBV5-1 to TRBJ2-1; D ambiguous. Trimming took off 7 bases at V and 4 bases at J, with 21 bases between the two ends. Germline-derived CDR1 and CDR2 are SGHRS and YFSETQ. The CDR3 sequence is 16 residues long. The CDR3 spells CASQDAKYSVYNEQFF. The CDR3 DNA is TGCGCCAGCCAGGACGCCAAATACTCTGTTTACAATGAGCAGTTCTTC. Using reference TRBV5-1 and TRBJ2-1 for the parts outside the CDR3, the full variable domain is KAGVTQTPRYLIKTRGQQVTLSCSPISGHRSVSWYQQTPGQGLQFLFEYFSETQRNKGNFPGRFSGRQFSNSRSEMNVSTLELGDSALYLCASQDAKYSVYNEQFFGPGTRLTVL.

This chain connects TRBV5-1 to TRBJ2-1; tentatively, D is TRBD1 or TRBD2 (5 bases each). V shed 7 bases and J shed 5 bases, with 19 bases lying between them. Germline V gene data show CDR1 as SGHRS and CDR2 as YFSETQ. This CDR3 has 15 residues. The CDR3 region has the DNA TGCGCCAGCGACTACGGGACCCGACGAGACAATGAGCAGTTCTTC. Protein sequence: CASDYGTRRDNEQFF.

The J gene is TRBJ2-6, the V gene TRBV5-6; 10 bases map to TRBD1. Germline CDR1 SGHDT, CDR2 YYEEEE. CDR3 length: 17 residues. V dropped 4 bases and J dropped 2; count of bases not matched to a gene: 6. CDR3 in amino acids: CASSPGTGATGANVLTF. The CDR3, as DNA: TGTGCCAGCAGCCCCGGGACAGGGGCTACTGGGGCCAACGTCCTGACTTTC.

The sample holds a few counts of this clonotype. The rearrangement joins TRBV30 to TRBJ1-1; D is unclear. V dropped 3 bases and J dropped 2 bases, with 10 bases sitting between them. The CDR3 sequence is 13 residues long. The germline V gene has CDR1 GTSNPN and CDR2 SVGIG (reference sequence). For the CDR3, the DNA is TGTGCCTGGAGGAGCTGGGCCAACACTGAAGCTTTCTTT. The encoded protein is CAWRSWANTEAFF.

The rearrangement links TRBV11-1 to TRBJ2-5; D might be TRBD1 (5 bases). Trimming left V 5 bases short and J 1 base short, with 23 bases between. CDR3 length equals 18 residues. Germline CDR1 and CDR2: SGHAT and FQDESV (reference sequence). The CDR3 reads CASSPSLGAKGFQETQYF. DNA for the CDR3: TGTGCCAGCAGCCCTTCCCTAGGGGCGAAAGGGTTCCAAGAGACCCAGTACTTC.

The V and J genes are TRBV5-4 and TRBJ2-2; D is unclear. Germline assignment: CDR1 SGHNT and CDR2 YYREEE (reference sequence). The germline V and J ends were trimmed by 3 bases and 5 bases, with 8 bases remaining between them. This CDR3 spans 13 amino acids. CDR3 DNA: TGTGCCAGCAGCTCCCCCCAAACCGGGGAGCTGTTTTTT. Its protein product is CASSSPQTGELFF.

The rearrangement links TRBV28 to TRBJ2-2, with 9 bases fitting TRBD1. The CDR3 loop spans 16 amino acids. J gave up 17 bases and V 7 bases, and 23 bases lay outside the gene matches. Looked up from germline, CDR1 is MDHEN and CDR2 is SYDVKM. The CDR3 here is CASTPSGTGNTGECFF. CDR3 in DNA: TGTGCCAGCACCCCATCCGGGACAGGGAACACCGGGGAGTGTTTTTTT.

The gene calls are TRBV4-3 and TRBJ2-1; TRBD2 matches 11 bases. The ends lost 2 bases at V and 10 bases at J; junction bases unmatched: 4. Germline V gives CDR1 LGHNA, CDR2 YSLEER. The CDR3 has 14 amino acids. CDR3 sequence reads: CASSQTSGGREQFF. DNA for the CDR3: TGCGCCAGCAGCCAAACTAGCGGGGGAAGAGAGCAGTTCTTC.

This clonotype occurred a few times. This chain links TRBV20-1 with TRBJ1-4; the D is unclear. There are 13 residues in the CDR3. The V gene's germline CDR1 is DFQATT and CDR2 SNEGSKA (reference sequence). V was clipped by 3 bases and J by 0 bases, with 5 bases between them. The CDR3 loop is CSASKATNEKLFF. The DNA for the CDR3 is TGCAGTGCTAGTAAAGCAACTAATGAAAAACTGTTTTTT.

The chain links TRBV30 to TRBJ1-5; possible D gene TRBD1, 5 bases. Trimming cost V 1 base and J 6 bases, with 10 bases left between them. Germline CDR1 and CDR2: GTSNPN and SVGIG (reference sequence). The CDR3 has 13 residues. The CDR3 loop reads CAWSGGFGQPQHF. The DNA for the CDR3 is TGTGCCTGGAGTGGGGGGTTCGGTCAGCCCCAGCATTTT. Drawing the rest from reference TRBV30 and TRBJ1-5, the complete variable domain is SQTIHQWPATLVQPVGSPLSLECTVEGTSNPNLYWYRQAAGRGLQLLFYSVGIGQISSEVPQNLSASRPQDRQFILSSKKLLLSDSGFYLCAWSGGFGQPQHFGDGTRLSIL.

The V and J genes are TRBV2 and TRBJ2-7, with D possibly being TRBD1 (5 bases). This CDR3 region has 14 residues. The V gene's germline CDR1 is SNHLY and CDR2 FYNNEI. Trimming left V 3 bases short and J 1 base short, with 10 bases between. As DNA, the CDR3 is TGTGCCAGCAGTGATACGGCAGGGTCCTACGAGCAGTACTTC. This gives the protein CASSDTAGSYEQYF.

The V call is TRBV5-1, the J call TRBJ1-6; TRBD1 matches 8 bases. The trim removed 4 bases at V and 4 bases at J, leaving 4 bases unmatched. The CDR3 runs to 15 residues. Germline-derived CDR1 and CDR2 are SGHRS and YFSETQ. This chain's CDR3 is CASSSRQGYNSPLHF. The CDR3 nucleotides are TGCGCCAGCAGCAGCCGACAGGGGTATAATTCACCCCTCCACTTT.

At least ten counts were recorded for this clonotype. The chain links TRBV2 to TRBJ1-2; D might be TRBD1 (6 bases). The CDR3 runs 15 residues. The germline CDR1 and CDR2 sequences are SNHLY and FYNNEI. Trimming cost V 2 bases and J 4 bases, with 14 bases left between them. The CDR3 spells CASSERGGQFYGYTF. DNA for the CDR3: TGTGCCAGCAGTGAAAGAGGGGGGCAGTTCTATGGCTACACCTTC.

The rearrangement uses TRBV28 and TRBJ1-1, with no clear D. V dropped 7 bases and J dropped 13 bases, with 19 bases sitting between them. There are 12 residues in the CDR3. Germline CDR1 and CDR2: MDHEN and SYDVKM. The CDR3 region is CASTNRGYKNFF. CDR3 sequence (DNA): TGTGCCAGCACCAACCGAGGGTATAAGAATTTCTTT.

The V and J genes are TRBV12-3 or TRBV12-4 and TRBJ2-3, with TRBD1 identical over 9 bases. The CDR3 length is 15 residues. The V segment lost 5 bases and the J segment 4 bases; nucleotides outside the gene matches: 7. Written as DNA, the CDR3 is TGTGCCAGCAGTGGTACAGGGGGCATAGCAGATACGCAGTATTTT. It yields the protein CASSGTGGIADTQYF.

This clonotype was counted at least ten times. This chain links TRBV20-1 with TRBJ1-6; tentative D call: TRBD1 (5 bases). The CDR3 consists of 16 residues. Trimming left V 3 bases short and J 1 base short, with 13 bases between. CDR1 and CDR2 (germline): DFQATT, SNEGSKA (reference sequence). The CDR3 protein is CSASGTEGSYNSPLHF. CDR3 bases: TGCAGTGCTAGCGGGACGGAGGGGTCCTATAATTCACCCCTCCACTTT.

The CDR3, as DNA: TGTGCCAGTAGTGCCCGACGGGGGGCCAACGTCCTGACTTTC. This encodes CASSARRGANVLTF. The chain carries TRBV19 and TRBJ2-6; D remains unclear. CDR1 is LNHDA and CDR2 is SQIVND in the germline V gene (reference sequence). V shed 5 bases and J shed 4 bases, with 9 bases lying between them. The CDR3 loop spans 14 amino acids.

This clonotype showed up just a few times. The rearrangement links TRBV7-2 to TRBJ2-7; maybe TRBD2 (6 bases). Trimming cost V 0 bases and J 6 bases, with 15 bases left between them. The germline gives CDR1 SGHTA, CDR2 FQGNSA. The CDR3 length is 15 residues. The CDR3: CASSLAGGGNLEQYF. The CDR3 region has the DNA TGTGCCAGCAGCTTAGCGGGAGGTGGGAACCTCGAGCAGTACTTC. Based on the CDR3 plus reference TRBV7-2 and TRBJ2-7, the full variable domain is GAGVSQSPSNKVTEKGKDVELRCDPISGHTALYWYRQSLGQGLEFLIYFQGNSAPDKSGLPSDRFSAERTGGSVSTLTIQRTQQEDSAVYLCASSLAGGGNLEQYFGPGTRLTVT.

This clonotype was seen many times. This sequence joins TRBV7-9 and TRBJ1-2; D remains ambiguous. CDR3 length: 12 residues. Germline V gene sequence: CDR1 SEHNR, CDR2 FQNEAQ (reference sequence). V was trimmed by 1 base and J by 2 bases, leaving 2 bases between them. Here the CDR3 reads CASSLGNYGYTF. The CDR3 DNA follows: TGTGCCAGCAGCTTAGGGAACTATGGCTACACCTTC.